This passage covers 7 T cell receptor beta chains from one sample sequenced in a study of cytotoxic CD8 clonotypes in ibrutinib-treated CLL. Libraries were prepared by immunoSEQ multiplex PCR; TCRdb keeps only in-frame clonotypes and omits some of them. Of 250,000 to 350,000 clones listed, around 77% are singletons. Here the sequenced sample was PBMCs, taken at disease progression, from a patient treated with ibrutinib. The receptor source for this set is a human donor with chronic lymphocytic leukemia.

The chain is built from TRBV7-2 and TRBJ2-1; D is unclear. The V gene's germline CDR1 is SGHTA and CDR2 FQGNSA. There are 14 residues in the CDR3. Between the trimmed V and J ends, which lost 5 bases and 9 bases, there was a span of 17 bases. The CDR3 region is CASSVQHVGSEQFF. The CDR3 DNA sequence: TGTGCCAGCAGCGTACAACACGTGGGCAGTGAGCAGTTCTTC.

The chain employs TRBV29-1 and TRBJ1-4; TRBD1 might be the D (5 bases). Deletions cut 7 bases from V and 8 bases from J, with 17 bases between. CDR1 SQVTM and CDR2 ANQGSEA come from the germline V gene. The CDR3 is made up of 13 amino acids. The CDR3 DNA sequence: TGCAGCGCGAGGGGCGCGGTTACCGAAAAACTGTTTTTT. Translation gives CSARGAVTEKLFF.

The chain is built from TRBV7-2 and TRBJ1-5, with a tentative D call TRBD1 (5 bases). The CDR3 is made up of 16 amino acids. V was pared by 4 bases and J by 7 bases, with 20 bases between. Germline V gives CDR1 SGHTA, CDR2 FQGNSA. Here the CDR3 DNA reads TGTGCCAGCAGCTCCCCAGAGAGGCGCCGGGGGCAGCCCCAGCATTTT. Its translation: CASSSPERRRGQPQHF. Filled out from reference TRBV7-2 and TRBJ1-5, the complete variable domain reads GAGVSQSPSNKVTEKGKDVELRCDPISGHTALYWYRQSLGQGLEFLIYFQGNSAPDKSGLPSDRFSAERTGGSVSTLTIQRTQQEDSAVYLCASSSPERRRGQPQHFGDGTRLSIL.

The CDR3 region is CASRGTDTQYF. CDR3 coding DNA: TGCGCCAGCAGGGGAACAGATACGCAGTATTTT. This sequence joins TRBV5-1 and TRBJ2-3; D is undetermined. Germline lookup yields CDR1 SGHRS and CDR2 YFSETQ. There are 11 residues in the CDR3. Between the trimmed V and J ends, which lost 5 bases and 3 bases, there was a span of 4 bases.

This clone showed up just a few times. V is TRBV5-1 and J is TRBJ2-7; 7 positions match TRBD1. The V gene's germline CDR1 is SGHRS and CDR2 YFSETQ. V shed 2 bases and J 5 bases; nucleotides not matched to a gene: 7. The CDR3 has 14 residues. CDR3 in DNA: TGCGCCAGCAGCTTACAGGGGACCCCCGACGAGCAGTACTTC. Its translation is CASSLQGTPDEQYF.

The chain uses TRBV6-5 and TRBJ2-7, with D tentatively TRBD1 (6 bases). Germline lookup yields CDR1 MNHEY and CDR2 SVGAGI. This CDR3 is 15 amino acids long. Trimming removed 2 bases at V and 2 bases at J, with 13 bases between. Written as DNA, the CDR3 is TGTGCCAGCAGTTACGTAACAGGGCCGACCTACGAGCAGTACTTC. This encodes CASSYVTGPTYEQYF.

This rearrangement joins TRBV18 to TRBJ2-6; TRBD1 aligns across 9 bases. V was clipped by 5 bases and J by 1 base; unmatched bases: 6. CDR1 and CDR2 (germline): KGHSH, LQKENI. This CDR3 spans 17 amino acids. The CDR3 loop reads CASSETGGLSGANVLTF. The CDR3 bases are TGTGCCAGCTCAGAAACAGGGGGCTTATCTGGGGCCAACGTCCTGACTTTC. The entire variable domain, with the rest obtained from reference TRBV18 and TRBJ2-6, is as follows: NAGVMQNPRHLVRRRGQEARLRCSPMKGHSHVYWYRQLPEEGLKFMVYLQKENIIDESGMPKERFSAEFPKEGPSILRIQQVVRGDSAAYFCASSETGGLSGANVLTFGAGSRLTVL.